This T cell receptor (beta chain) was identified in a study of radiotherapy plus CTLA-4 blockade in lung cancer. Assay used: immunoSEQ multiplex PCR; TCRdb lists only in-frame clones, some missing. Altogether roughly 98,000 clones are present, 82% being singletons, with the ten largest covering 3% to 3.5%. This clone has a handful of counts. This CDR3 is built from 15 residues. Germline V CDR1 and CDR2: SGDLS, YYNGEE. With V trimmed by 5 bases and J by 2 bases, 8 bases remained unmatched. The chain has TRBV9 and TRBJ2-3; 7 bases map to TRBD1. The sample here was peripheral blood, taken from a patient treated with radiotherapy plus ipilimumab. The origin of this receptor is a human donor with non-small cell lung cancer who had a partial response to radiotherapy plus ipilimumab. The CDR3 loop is CASSYRDRTTDTQYF. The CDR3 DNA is TGTGCCAGCAGTTACCGGGACAGAACCACAGATACGCAGTATTTT.